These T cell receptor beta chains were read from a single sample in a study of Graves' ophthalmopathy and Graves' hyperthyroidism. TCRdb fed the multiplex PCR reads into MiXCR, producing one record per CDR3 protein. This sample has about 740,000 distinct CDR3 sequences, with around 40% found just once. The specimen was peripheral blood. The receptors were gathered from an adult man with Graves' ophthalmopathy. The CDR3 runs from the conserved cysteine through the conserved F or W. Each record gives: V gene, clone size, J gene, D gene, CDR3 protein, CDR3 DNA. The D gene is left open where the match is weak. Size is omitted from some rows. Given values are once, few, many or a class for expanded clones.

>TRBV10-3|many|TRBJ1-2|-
CAISESPRGGGSSNYGYTF
TGTGCCATCAGTGAGTCACCCAGGGGAGGTGGTTCATCCAACTATGGCTACACCTTC
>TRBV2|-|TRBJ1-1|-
CASSDPDSEAFF
TGTGCCAGCAGTGACCCGGACAGTGAAGCTTTCTTT
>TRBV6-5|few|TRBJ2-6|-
CASSRRDSGANVLTF
TGTGCCAGCAGCCGGCGAGACTCTGGGGCCAACGTCCTGACTTTC
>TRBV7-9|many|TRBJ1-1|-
CASSYKGAREKNTEAFF
TGTGCCAGCAGCTACAAAGGTGCCAGGGAGAAGAACACTGAAGCTTTCTTT
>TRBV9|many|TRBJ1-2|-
CASTVGPSYGYTF
TGTGCCAGCACCGTTGGACCGAGCTATGGCTACACCTTC
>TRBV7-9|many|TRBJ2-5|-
CASSRPGVGETQYF
TGTGCCAGCAGCCGTCCAGGGGTCGGAGAGACCCAGTACTTC
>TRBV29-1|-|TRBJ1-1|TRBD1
CSVRGQGLAEAFF
TGCAGCGTCCGGGGACAGGGTCTCGCTGAAGCTTTCTTT
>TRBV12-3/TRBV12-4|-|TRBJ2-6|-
CASNHRRLGGANVLTF
TGTGCCAGCAATCACAGGCGGCTAGGTGGGGCCAACGTCCTGACTTTC
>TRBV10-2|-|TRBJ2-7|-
CASSESGDNEQYF
TGCGCCAGCAGTGAGTCGGGAGACAACGAGCAGTACTTC
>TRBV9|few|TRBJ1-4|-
CASSSARRENEKLFF
TGTGCCAGCAGCTCCGCGAGAAGGGAGAATGAAAAACTGTTTTTT
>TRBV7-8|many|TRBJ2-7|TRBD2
CASSLGGRDSYEQYF
TGTGCCAGCAGCTTAGGAGGGAGGGACTCCTACGAGCAGTACTTC
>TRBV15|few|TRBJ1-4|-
CATSRGTADDEKLFF
TGTGCCACCAGCAGAGGGACAGCCGACGACGAAAAACTGTTTTTT
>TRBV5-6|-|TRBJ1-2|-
CASSLFGRINYGYTF
TGTGCCAGCAGCTTGTTTGGGCGGATAAACTATGGCTACACCTTC
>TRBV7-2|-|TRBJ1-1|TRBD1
CASSRDREYTEAFF
TGTGCCAGCAGCCGTGACAGGGAGTACACTGAAGCTTTCTTT
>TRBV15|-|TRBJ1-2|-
CATRGRTAYGYTF
TGTGCCACCCGGGGAAGGACAGCCTATGGCTACACCTTC
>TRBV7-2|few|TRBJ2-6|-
CASSIFAGNSGANVLTF
TGTGCCAGCAGCATTTTCGCGGGTAACTCTGGGGCCAACGTCCTGACTTTC